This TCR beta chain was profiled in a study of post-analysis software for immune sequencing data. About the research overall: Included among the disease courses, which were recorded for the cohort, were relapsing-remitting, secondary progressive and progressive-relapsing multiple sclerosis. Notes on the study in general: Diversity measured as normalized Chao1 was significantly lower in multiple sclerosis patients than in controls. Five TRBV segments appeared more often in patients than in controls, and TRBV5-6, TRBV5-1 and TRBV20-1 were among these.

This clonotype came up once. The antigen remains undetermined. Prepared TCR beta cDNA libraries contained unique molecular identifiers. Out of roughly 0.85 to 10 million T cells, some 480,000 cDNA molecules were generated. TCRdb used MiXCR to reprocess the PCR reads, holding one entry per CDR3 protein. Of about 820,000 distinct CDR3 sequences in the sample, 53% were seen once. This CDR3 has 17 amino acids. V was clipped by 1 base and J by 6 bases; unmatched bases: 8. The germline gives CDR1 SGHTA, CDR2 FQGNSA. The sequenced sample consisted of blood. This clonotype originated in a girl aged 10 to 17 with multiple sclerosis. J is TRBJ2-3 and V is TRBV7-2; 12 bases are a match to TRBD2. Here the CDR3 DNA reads TGTGCCAGCAGCTTAGGACTAGCGGGAGCGAGTAGGGATACGCAGTATTTT. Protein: CASSLGLAGASRDTQYF.